This T cell receptor (beta chain) was found in a study of T cells after yellow fever vaccination. The study made its TCR cDNA through 5'RACE template switching. That step introduced a universal primer site along with UMIs. Each CDR3 protein gets one entry after TCRdb re-called the 5' RACE reads with MiXCR. The data show around 360,000 distinct CDR3 sequences, with 9.5% to 13% seen just once and roughly 18% held by the top ten. Germline lookup yields CDR1 SNHLY and CDR2 FYNNEI. The CDR3 sequence is 14 residues long. Trimming left V 4 bases short and J 7 bases short, with 13 bases between. The origin of this receptor is a man between 18 and 29 years old who received the YFV17D yellow fever vaccine. The sequenced sample was PBMCs, obtained on the day of the first yellow fever vaccination. The chain carries TRBV2 and TRBJ2-2; no reliable D call. CDR3 region: CASSGQASVGELFF. The DNA for the CDR3 is TGTGCCAGCAGTGGCCAGGCGAGTGTCGGGGAGCTGTTTTTT.